Below are 27 T cell receptor beta chains sequenced from a single sample in a study of blood T cell repertoires in COVID-19 (dated by TCRdb to the early 2020s). Library construction relied on the immunoSEQ multiplex PCR assay. TCRdb carries this immuneACCESS record with in-frame sequences only. Its versions omit some clonotypes, under half of them owing to an unresolved V gene in the studies checked, with the rest unexplained. The sample records approximately 250,000 clones, approximately 86% of which are singletons. In total, the top ten clones hold 1.5% to 2% of the sample. Sequenced sample: peripheral blood. These receptor sequences come from an older woman who had recovered from COVID-19.

V gene TRBV10-3 combines with J gene TRBJ1-1, with D unclear. Deletions cut 8 bases from V and 4 bases from J, with 20 bases between. The CDR3 is 15 amino acids. From germline, CDR1 is ENHRY and CDR2 SYGVKD. This CDR3 is CAISPTPGEGTEAFF. As DNA, the CDR3 is TGTGCCATCTCCCCCACTCCGGGAGAGGGCACTGAAGCTTTCTTT.

The CDR3 spells CASSPLLTDTQYF. In nucleotides, the CDR3 is TGTGCCAGCAGCCCCCTCCTTACAGATACGCAGTATTTT. The J gene is TRBJ2-3, the V gene TRBV9; D remains ambiguous. From germline, CDR1 is SGDLS and CDR2 YYNGEE. Trimming shortened V by 4 bases and J by 3 bases, and 9 bases separated the two germline ends. The CDR3 is 13 amino acids.

The rearrangement links TRBV6-5 to TRBJ2-2; possibly TRBD1 for D (5 bases). V was cut by 4 bases and J by 6 bases, with 9 bases left in between. CDR1 and CDR2 (germline): MNHEY, SVGAGI. The CDR3 runs to 13 residues. This CDR3 reads CASSFQGAGELFF. The CDR3 nucleotides are TGTGCCAGCAGTTTCCAGGGCGCCGGGGAGCTGTTTTTT.

J is TRBJ1-1 and V is TRBV28; TRBD1 matches 7 bases. Trimming removed 5 bases from V and 4 bases from J; junction bases left unmatched: 13. Germline CDR1 and CDR2: MDHEN and SYDVKM. The CDR3 spans 16 residues. DNA for the CDR3: TGTGCCAGCAGTGTACCGGCAGGGGGATTTGCCACTGAAGCTTTCTTT. Translation: CASSVPAGGFATEAFF.

The chain carries TRBV18 and TRBJ1-5, with D unclear. CDR1 and CDR2 (germline): KGHSH, LQKENI. The ends were cut back, 6 bases at V and 2 bases at J, with 8 bases in the middle. The CDR3 contains 13 residues. CDR3 DNA sequence: TGTGCCAGCTCCCCCGCGCGCAATCAGCCCCAGCATTTT. Encoded protein: CASSPARNQPQHF.

The chain combines TRBV13 with TRBJ2-3; tentative D call: TRBD2 (6 bases). The CDR3 loop spans 13 amino acids. Trimming cost V 0 bases and J 7 bases, with 8 bases left between them. Germline V CDR1 and CDR2: PRHDT, FYEKMQ (reference sequence). The CDR3 DNA reads as TGTGCCAGCAGCTTAGGCGGCGGGAATACGCAGTATTTT. It specifies CASSLGGGNTQYF. The variable domain in full, completed from reference TRBV13 and TRBJ2-3, reads AAGVIQSPRHLIKEKRETATLKCYPIPRHDTVYWYQQGPGQDPQFLISFYEKMQSDKGSIPDRFSAQQFSDYHSELNMSSLELGDSALYFCASSLGGGNTQYFGPGTRLTVL.

To note about this clone: Other DNA sequences in this specimen translate into the identical CDR3. The J gene is TRBJ1-2, the V gene TRBV9; no clear D. Germline values: CDR1 SGDLS, CDR2 YYNGEE. The V and J ends lost 4 bases and 7 bases respectively, with 14 bases between them. CDR3 length: 13 amino acids. Here the CDR3 reads CASSLLGGSGYTF. In nucleotides, the CDR3 is TGTGCCAGCAGCCTTCTTGGAGGCTCTGGCTACACCTTC.

V usage is TRBV12-5 and J usage is TRBJ1-1; D perhaps matches TRBD1 (6 bases). This CDR3 is built from 14 residues. Looked up from germline, CDR1 is LGHNT and CDR2 is FRNRAP. With 7 bases removed from V and 3 bases from J, the gap between germline ends came to 15 bases. CDR3 DNA sequence: TGTGCTAGTGTCCTACAGGGATCGGACACTGAAGCTTTCTTT. Its protein product is CASVLQGSDTEAFF. Variable domain in full (rest from reference TRBV12-5 and TRBJ1-1): DARVTQTPRHKVTEMGQEVTMRCQPILGHNTVFWYRQTMMQGLELLAYFRNRAPLDDSGMPKDRFSAEMPDATLATLKIQPSEPRDSAVYFCASVLQGSDTEAFFGQGTRLTVV.

The V and J genes are TRBV30 and TRBJ2-3, with TRBD2 matching 7 bases. V was clipped by 8 bases and J by 4 bases; unmatched bases: 15. The CDR3 has 15 amino acids. Germline loops: CDR1 GTSNPN, CDR2 SVGIG (reference sequence). The DNA of the CDR3 is TGTGCCGACCTCCTCGGAGCGGGGAATGCAGATACGCAGTATTTT. It codes for CADLLGAGNADTQYF.

The chain employs TRBV5-4 and TRBJ2-3; a weak D match, TRBD2 (7 bases). This CDR3 region has 17 residues. Germline V lookup: CDR1 SGHNT, CDR2 YYREEE (reference sequence). Trimming pared 4 bases from V and 2 bases from J, leaving 20 bases between. The CDR3 loop reads CASSRTMGGLYTDTQYF. CDR3 in DNA: TGTGCCAGCAGCCGAACCATGGGGGGGCTTTACACAGATACGCAGTATTTT.

The chain is built from TRBV12-5 and TRBJ1-1, with D unclear. Trimming took 5 bases from V and 8 from J, leaving 21 bases between them. CDR1 LGHNT and CDR2 FRNRAP come from the germline V gene. The CDR3 is 15 amino acids. The CDR3 protein is CASGPSHAWASEAFF. The CDR3 DNA follows: TGTGCTAGTGGTCCGTCGCACGCATGGGCTTCGGAAGCTTTCTTT. Supplemented by reference TRBV12-5 and TRBJ1-1, the full variable domain reads DARVTQTPRHKVTEMGQEVTMRCQPILGHNTVFWYRQTMMQGLELLAYFRNRAPLDDSGMPKDRFSAEMPDATLATLKIQPSEPRDSAVYFCASGPSHAWASEAFFGQGTRLTVV.

DNA of the CDR3: TGTGCCAGCAGGTCTAAAGGGGGAACTGGAAACACCATATATTTT. Translating it yields CASRSKGGTGNTIYF. The chain has TRBV28 and TRBJ1-3; a weak D match, TRBD1 (6 bases). V lost 6 bases to trimming and J lost 2 bases, with 14 bases between them. CDR1 and CDR2 from the germline V gene are MDHEN and SYDVKM. CDR3 length equals 15 residues.

This clone appeared a single time. This chain joins TRBV2 and TRBJ2-7, with TRBD2 matching over 7 bases. The CDR3 consists of 10 residues. The germline gives CDR1 SNHLY, CDR2 FYNNEI. The CDR3 nucleotides are TGTGGGGGGGGTAACTACGAGCAGTACTTC. This translates into CGGGNYEQYF.

The rearrangement joins TRBV7-3 to TRBJ2-7; weak D call: TRBD2 (5 bases). Per the germline V gene, CDR1 is SGHTA and CDR2 is FQGTGA. V lost 3 bases and J lost 1, with 16 bases in between. The CDR3 consists of 16 residues. For the CDR3, the DNA is TGTGCCAGCAGCTTTTCGGCGGGCCAGAAGTCCTACGAGCAGTACTTC. Its protein is CASSFSAGQKSYEQYF. Combining the CDR3 with reference TRBV7-3 and TRBJ2-7 gives the whole variable domain GAGVSQTPSNKVTEKGKYVELRCDPISGHTALYWYRQSLGQGPEFLIYFQGTGAADDSGLPNDRFFAVRPEGSVSTLKIQRTERGDSAVYLCASSFSAGQKSYEQYFGPGTRLTVT.

This chain links TRBV18 with TRBJ1-2; tentative D call: TRBD1 (6 bases). CDR3 length equals 18 residues. The V gene's germline CDR1 is KGHSH and CDR2 LQKENI. The germline V and J ends were trimmed by 3 bases and 2 bases, with 22 bases remaining between them. CDR3 in DNA: TGTGCCAGCTCACCTACTCGAGGGGGATCGTCAGAAAACTATGGCTACACCTTC. It encodes CASSPTRGGSSENYGYTF.

The chain links TRBV19 to TRBJ1-2; a weak D match, TRBD1 (6 bases). V was trimmed by 7 bases and J by 4 bases, leaving 13 bases between them. The CDR3 length is 13 residues. Germline CDR1 and CDR2: LNHDA and SQIVND (reference sequence). The CDR3 nucleotides are TGTGCCAGTACGACAGGCGGCGGCTATGGCTACACCTTC. Encoded protein: CASTTGGGYGYTF.

The chain couples TRBV5-1 to TRBJ2-3; 9 nucleotides match TRBD2. Looked up from germline, CDR1 is SGHRS and CDR2 is YFSETQ. The CDR3 runs to 15 residues. V lost 2 bases and J lost 6; bases outside the gene matches: 7. This chain's CDR3 is CASSLPSGVMDTQYF. CDR3 nucleotide sequence: TGCGCCAGCAGCTTACCTAGCGGGGTGATGGATACGCAGTATTTT.

Turning to this clone: Other DNA sequences in the same sample also yield this CDR3. The rearrangement uses TRBV3-1 (or the pseudogene TRBV3-2) and TRBJ1-5; D not certain. Germline CDR1 LGHDT, CDR2 YNNKEL (reference sequence). The CDR3 is 14 residues long. The V end was cut by 0 bases, the J end by 4 bases, with 7 bases between. The CDR3 here is CASSQDLGNQPQHF. For the CDR3, the DNA is TGTGCCAGCAGCCAAGACCTAGGAAATCAGCCCCAGCATTTT.

This clone has just a few counts. This chain uses TRBV11-2 with TRBJ1-1; D uncertain. Germline V gene data show CDR1 as SGHAT and CDR2 as FQNNGV. The CDR3 contains 16 residues. Trimming took off 5 bases at V and 3 bases at J, with 19 bases between the two ends. CDR3 bases: TGTGCCAGCAGCCCATACGGACCCAGGAGGGACACTGAAGCTTTCTTT. Translated: CASSPYGPRRDTEAFF. The full variable domain, its missing parts supplied by reference TRBV11-2 and TRBJ1-1, is EAGVAQSPRYKIIEKRQSVAFWCNPISGHATLYWYQQILGQGPKLLIQFQNNGVVDDSQLPKDRFSAERLKGVDSTLKIQPAKLEDSAVYLCASSPYGPRRDTEAFFGQGTRLTVV.

The CDR3 nucleotides are TGCAGTGCTAGTCAGGGGGGAATAGGCTATGGCTACACCTTC. It codes for CSASQGGIGYGYTF. V is TRBV20-1 and J is TRBJ1-2; TRBD1 aligns across 7 bases. V was pared by 3 bases and J by 4 bases, with 8 bases of the junction left unmatched. Germline loops: CDR1 DFQATT, CDR2 SNEGSKA (reference sequence). This CDR3 comprises 14 residues.

This sequence joins TRBV27 and TRBJ1-1, with D possibly matching TRBD1 (5 bases). The CDR3 is 16 residues long. V lost 6 bases and J 5 bases, leaving 22 bases between the germline ends. Germline CDR1 and CDR2: MNHEY and SMNVEV (reference sequence). In nucleotides, the CDR3 is TGTGCCAGCAGGGGGACGGGAGGTGGGATTGGGACTGAAGCTTTCTTT. Its protein is CASRGTGGGIGTEAFF.

This chain connects TRBV19 to TRBJ1-2; the D gene is possibly TRBD1 (6 bases). Germline assignment: CDR1 LNHDA and CDR2 SQIVND (reference sequence). Trimming left V 1 base short and J 0 bases short, with 9 bases between. The CDR3 contains 15 residues. CDR3 sequence reads: CASSIGQDANYGYTF. CDR3 bases: TGTGCCAGTAGTATAGGACAGGACGCTAACTATGGCTACACCTTC.

The chain is built from TRBV4-2 and TRBJ1-5, with D maybe TRBD1 (5 bases). This CDR3 contains 15 residues. The V gene lost 1 base and the J gene lost 1 base, with 8 bases spanning the gap. Germline CDR1 is LGHNA and CDR2 is YNFKEQ. The CDR3 protein is CASSQGTQSNQPQHF. The CDR3 DNA sequence: TGTGCCAGCAGCCAAGGGACACAAAGCAATCAGCCCCAGCATTTT.

This clone has only a few counts. The V gene is TRBV18, the J gene TRBJ1-5; no firm D call. Germline lookup yields CDR1 KGHSH and CDR2 LQKENI. The V gene lost 3 bases and the J gene lost 5 bases, with 11 bases spanning the gap. This CDR3 has 14 residues. This CDR3 is CASSPDPQDQPQHF. CDR3 DNA sequence: TGTGCCAGCTCACCGGATCCTCAGGATCAGCCCCAGCATTTT.

The CDR3 region is CASRKNRTPNTEAFF. CDR3 sequence (DNA): TGTGCCAGCAGGAAGAACAGGACCCCGAACACTGAAGCTTTCTTT. This chain links TRBV28 with TRBJ1-1; possibly TRBD1 for D (5 bases). Germline V CDR1 and CDR2: MDHEN, SYDVKM. V lost 6 bases to trimming and J lost 1 base, with 15 bases between them. CDR3 size: 15 residues.

The rearrangement joins TRBV5-5 to TRBJ1-3; D remains unclear. CDR3 length: 17 residues. Trimming pared 0 bases from V and 0 bases from J, leaving 13 bases between. CDR1 and CDR2 from the germline V gene are SGHKS and YYEKEE (reference sequence). This CDR3 reads CASSLAGRPASGNTIYF. Here the CDR3 DNA reads TGTGCCAGCAGCTTGGCCGGCAGGCCCGCCTCTGGAAACACCATATATTTT.

This chain uses TRBV5-1 with TRBJ2-7; D uncertain. Per germline, CDR1 SGHRS and CDR2 YFSETQ. Trimming removed 2 bases at V and 3 bases at J, with 9 bases between. The CDR3 has 13 amino acids. The CDR3 DNA follows: TGCGCCAGCAGCTTAAGAGAGCGCTACGAGCAGTACTTC. This encodes CASSLRERYEQYF.